This TCR beta chain was sequenced for a study of cytomegalovirus exposure and HLA in healthy donors. A single count supports this clone. Its cognate antigen is unknown. In germline, CDR1 is MNHEY, CDR2 SMNVEV (reference sequence). This CDR3 is 15 amino acids long. Trimming removed 3 bases at V and 4 bases at J, with 15 bases between. 60 Vbeta and 13 Jbeta primers were used in PCR. Method: immunoSEQ multiplex PCR; TCRdb's copy keeps in-frame clones and lacks some. The sample holds some 60,000 clones, 83% seen once. General study findings and limits: In a later analysis, a missense DCLRE1C variant was linked to TCR beta V- and J-gene trimming.

This clonotype was obtained from a human donor in good health. Sequenced: PBMCs. The chain links TRBV27 to TRBJ1-1; maybe TRBD1 (5 bases). This CDR3 reads CASSFGGGRGTEAFF. The CDR3 DNA is TGTGCCAGCAGTTTTGGGGGGGGGAGAGGCACTGAAGCTTTCTTT.